The clone carrying this T cell receptor (beta chain) was recorded a few times. Its antigen is still unknown. These data belong to a study of regulatory T cells in long-lasting Graves disease. On the study more broadly: In persistent Graves' disease, antithyroid drugs had been taken for over 5 years and TSH receptor antibodies stayed positive.

The study's findings and limits: Since the sample size was small, accuracy may have been reduced.

Described time point: persistent/refractory GD, antithyroid drugs over 5 years with positive TRAb. Extracted PBMC RNA gave rise to the TCR library. Investigators report Graves' disease was diagnosed under American Thyroid Association guidelines. Into tubes containing EDTA, approximately 8.5 milliliters of peripheral blood were drawn. Through Arm-PCR of CDR3 regions and iRepertoire HTBI primers, TCR beta libraries were built. Each CDR3 protein is one row after TCRdb ran MiXCR on the multiplex PCR reads. The sample has hundreds of thousands of distinct CDR3 sequences, about a fifth seen once; the top ten hold about 7%. This specimen consisted of peripheral blood mononuclear cells (PBMCs), obtained when the disease was refractory, from a patient treated with antithyroid drugs. The sequence derives from a female donor with Graves disease.

The CDR3 region has the DNA TGTGCCAGCAGCCAAGGGGCAGGGGGCGGCAATCAGCCCCAGCATTTT. The encoded protein is CASSQGAGGGNQPQHF. The chain is built from TRBV3-1 and TRBJ1-5, with TRBD1 matching over 8 bases. J lost 2 bases, V lost 1 base, and 4 bases had no gene match. CDR3 length equals 16 residues. The germline V gene has CDR1 LGHDT and CDR2 YNNKEL (reference sequence).